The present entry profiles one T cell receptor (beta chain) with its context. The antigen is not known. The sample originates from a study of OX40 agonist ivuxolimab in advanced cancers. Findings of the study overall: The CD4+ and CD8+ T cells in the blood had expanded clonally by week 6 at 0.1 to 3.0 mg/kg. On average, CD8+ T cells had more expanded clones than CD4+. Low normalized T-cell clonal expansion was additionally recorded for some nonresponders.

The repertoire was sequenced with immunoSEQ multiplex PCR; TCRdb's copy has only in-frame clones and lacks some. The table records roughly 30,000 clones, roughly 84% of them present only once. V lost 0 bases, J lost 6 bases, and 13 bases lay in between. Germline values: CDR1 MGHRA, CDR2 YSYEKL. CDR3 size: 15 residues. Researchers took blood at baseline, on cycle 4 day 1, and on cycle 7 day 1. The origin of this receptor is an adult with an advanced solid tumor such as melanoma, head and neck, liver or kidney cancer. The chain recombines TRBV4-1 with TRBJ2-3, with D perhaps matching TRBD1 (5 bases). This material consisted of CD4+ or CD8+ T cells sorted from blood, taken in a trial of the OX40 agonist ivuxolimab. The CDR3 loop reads CASSQEGRVSDTQYF. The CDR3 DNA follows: TGCGCCAGCAGCCAAGAGGGCAGGGTATCGGATACGCAGTATTTT.